This passage covers 5 T cell receptor beta chains from one sample sequenced in a study of somatic mutations in cytotoxic T cells in rheumatoid arthritis. Sequenced by immunoSEQ multiplex PCR; TCRdb stores in-frame clones only, minus some. The table has 4,000 or so clones, 80% to 95% seen once; the top ten hold around 8%. Sequences were obtained from CD8+ T cells sorted from blood. The receptors were sampled from a woman aged 60-70 years with rheumatoid arthritis.

The chain employs TRBV7-6 and TRBJ1-2; D may be TRBD1 (5 bases). The V gene lost 1 base and the J gene lost 7 bases, with 10 bases spanning the gap. Germline V gene data show CDR1 as SGHVS and CDR2 as FNYEAQ. The CDR3 length is 13 residues. This chain's CDR3 is CASSLGRGVGYTF. The CDR3 nucleotides are TGTGCCAGCAGCTTAGGAAGGGGCGTTGGCTACACCTTC.

In nucleotides, the CDR3 is TGTGCCAGCAGTTTTTCCCACAGGGGAACTGAAGCTTTCTTT. Protein sequence: CASSFSHRGTEAFF. The chain carries TRBV27 and TRBJ1-1, with 7 nucleotides matching TRBD1. CDR3 length equals 14 residues. The J segment lost 5 bases and the V segment lost 3 bases, leaving 6 bases of the junction unmatched. CDR1 and CDR2 (germline): MNHEY, SMNVEV (reference sequence).

This chain links TRBV5-1 with TRBJ2-7; D perhaps matches TRBD2 (6 bases). CDR1 SGHRS and CDR2 YFSETQ come from the germline V gene. This CDR3 spans 14 amino acids. The V end lost 0 bases, the J end lost 0 bases, and 7 bases lay between the germline ends. Here the CDR3 DNA reads TGCGCCAGCAGCTTGGCGGGAGCCTCCTACGAGCAGTACTTC. Translating it yields CASSLAGASYEQYF.

The rearrangement links TRBV10-1 to TRBJ2-3, with 9 nucleotides matching TRBD2. V dropped 3 bases and J dropped 0; count of bases not matched to a gene: 7. Germline CDR1 reads WNHNN; CDR2 reads SYGVQD (reference sequence). The CDR3 sequence is 17 residues long. The CDR3 nucleotides read TGCGCCAGCAGTGAAGTGAGCGGGGGGACTAGCACAGATACGCAGTATTTT. Amino acid sequence: CASSEVSGGTSTDTQYF.

This clone was observed a single time. The rearrangement joins TRBV11-3 to TRBJ1-3; D perhaps matches TRBD1 (5 bases). The CDR3 has 17 residues. V gave up 1 base and J gave up 0 bases, with 13 bases separating them. CDR1 and CDR2 from the germline V gene are SGHNT and YENEEA. CDR3 sequence: CASSLALDGGSGNTIYF. The CDR3 DNA follows: TGTGCCAGCAGCTTAGCCCTGGACGGGGGCTCTGGAAACACCATATATTTT.